This T cell receptor (beta chain) was recorded in a study of radiation and T cells in renal cell carcinoma. About the study: Nephrectomy followed 15 Gy stereotactic body radiation by 4 weeks. Broader study findings: From baseline, blood top tumor clonotypes peaked at 2 weeks post-radiation.

About this clone: Its target is unknown. Within the sample, other DNA sequences also encode this same CDR3.

Repertoires were generated with immunoSEQ multiplex PCR, while TCRdb's copy carries only in-frame clones and drops some. The sample carries 70,000 to 100,000 clones, 65% to 90% recorded once. With 4 bases clipped from V and 5 bases from J, the junction kept 2 bases outside the gene matches. Per the germline V gene, CDR1 is SGHNT and CDR2 is YENEEA. There are 13 residues in the CDR3. This sample's time point: blood 2 weeks post-SBRT. Treatment in this sample: 15 Gy SBRT to primary tumor, nephrectomy 4 weeks later. Radiation-treated patients gave blood at baseline, week 2 and week 4. The tumor was a clear cell renal cell carcinoma.

Sequenced material: blood, taken from a patient whose treatment included radiotherapy and nephrectomy. This receptor was identified in a woman aged 50 to 60 with renal cell carcinoma. The chain combines TRBV11-3 with TRBJ2-5, with 9 positions matching TRBD1. The CDR3 DNA sequence: TGTGCCAGCAGCTCAGGACAGGGGGAGACCCAGTACTTC. Translating it yields CASSSGQGETQYF.